Listed below are T cell receptor beta chains from one sample, sequenced in a study of blood T cell repertoires in COVID-19. The table came from immunoSEQ multiplex PCR; TCRdb's copy has only in-frame clones and leaves some out. The table lists around 68,000 clones, approximately 78% of them singletons. The sample was peripheral blood. The receptors originated from a human donor in a cohort sampled during active COVID-19. CDR3s include the opening cysteine and the closing phenylalanine or tryptophan. D genes are given only for firm matches. Clone sizes are given selectively: once, few, many, or a class where the clone is expanded.

clone size | D gene | J gene | V gene | CDR3 DNA | CDR3 protein
NA | NA | TRBJ2-1 | TRBV12-1 | TGTGCCAGCAGCCCCCTCCTGAGCTCCTACAATGAGCAGTTCTTC | CASSPLLSSYNEQFF
NA | NA | TRBJ2-7 | TRBV7-6 | TGTGCCAGCAGCTTATCCCCTGATCAGAACTCCTACGAGCAGTACTTC | CASSLSPDQNSYEQYF
NA | TRBD1 | TRBJ2-1 | TRBV27 | TGTGCCAGCAGTTCTTCAGGGGGTGAGCAGTTCTTC | CASSSSGGEQFF
NA | TRBD1 | TRBJ1-2 | TRBV20-1 | TGCAGTGCCAAACAGGGGAGCGGCTACACCTTC | CSAKQGSGYTF
NA | NA | TRBJ2-7 | TRBV5-1 | TGCGCCAGCAGCCTAGGGGCAGTGCAGTACTTC | CASSLGAVQYF
once | NA | TRBJ2-5 | TRBV7-9 | TGTGCCAGCAGCTTAGGCATCGGTCAAGAGACCCAGTACTTC | CASSLGIGQETQYF
NA | NA | TRBJ1-1 | TRBV10-3 | TGTGCCATCAGTCCCACGGCAGGGATAGGCAACACTGAAGCTTTCTTT | CAISPTAGIGNTEAFF
NA | TRBD1 | TRBJ1-1 | TRBV7-8 | TGTGCCAGCACCGTCGGGACAGGCAACACTGAAGCTTTCTTT | CASTVGTGNTEAFF
NA | NA | TRBJ2-7 | TRBV4-1 | TGCGCCAGCAGCCAAGGCACGGAGAATCTGTACGAGCAGTACTTC | CASSQGTENLYEQYF
NA | TRBD1 | TRBJ1-1 | TRBV9 | TGTGCCAGCAGCGTAGGGGGCGGGACAGGGCACATGAACACTGAAGCTTTCTTT | CASSVGGGTGHMNTEAFF
once | NA | TRBJ2-3 | TRBV15 | TGTGCCACCAGCATAGGTGCGGGTGTCACAGATACGCAGTATTTT | CATSIGAGVTDTQYF
NA | TRBD1 | TRBJ2-5 | TRBV19 | TGTGCCAGTAGTAATGACAGGGCAGAGACCCAGTACTTC | CASSNDRAETQYF
NA | NA | TRBJ2-7 | TRBV7-6 | TGTGCCAGCAGCTTAGATCAGGGGCCCTACGAGCAGTACTTC | CASSLDQGPYEQYF
NA | NA | TRBJ2-7 | TRBV6-2/TRBV6-3 | TGTGCCAGCAGTTACAGTTCTGTAACCGAGCTCCTATGGGAGCAGTACTTC | CASSYSSVTELLWEQYF
NA | TRBD2 | TRBJ2-3 | TRBV24-1 | TGTGCCACCAGCGGTCCCCGACTAGCGGGAAGAGATACGCAGTATTTT | CATSGPRLAGRDTQYF
few | TRBD1 | TRBJ1-4 | TRBV19 | TGTGCCAGTAGTATTCCGGGACAGGGGCGTGCTAATGAAAAACTGTTTTTT | CASSIPGQGRANEKLFF
NA | NA | TRBJ1-1 | TRBV11-2 | TGTGCCAGCAGCTTGGGCGCCCTCCCCACTGAAGCTTTCTTT | CASSLGALPTEAFF
NA | NA | TRBJ2-3 | TRBV15 | TGTGCCACCAGCCGGGGGGCGGTAGATACGCAGTATTTT | CATSRGAVDTQYF
NA | TRBD1 | TRBJ2-1 | TRBV3-1/TRBV3-2 | TGTGCCAGCAGCCCAGCACGGATCAGGACAGGGTCTTACAATGAGCAGTTCTTC | CASSPARIRTGSYNEQFF
NA | NA | TRBJ2-7 | TRBV5-1 | TGCGCCAGCAGCCCCGGTCGGGTCTCCTACGAGCAGTACTTC | CASSPGRVSYEQYF
NA | NA | TRBJ2-5 | TRBV27 | TGTGCCAGCGGTCGCCGGGAGACCCAGTACTTC | CASGRRETQYF
many | NA | TRBJ2-7 | TRBV5-8 | TGTGCCAGCAGCTTGGGGGACTCATCCTACGAGCAGTACTTC | CASSLGDSSYEQYF
NA | NA | TRBJ2-3 | TRBV6-6 | TGTGCCAGCAGTTCAAGCACAGATACGCAGTATTTT | CASSSSTDTQYF
NA | TRBD2 | TRBJ2-2 | TRBV3-1/TRBV3-2 | TGTGCCAGCAGCAAGAGTCTAGCGGCCACCGGGGAGCTGTTTTTT | CASSKSLAATGELFF
NA | NA | TRBJ2-3 | TRBV6-4 | TGTGCCAGCAGTGACTCTCCAGGTCCCACAGATACGCAGTATTTT | CASSDSPGPTDTQYF
NA | TRBD2 | TRBJ2-3 | TRBV28 | TGTGCCACCCTAGCGGGAGGGCCAACAGATACGCAGTATTTT | CATLAGGPTDTQYF
NA | NA | TRBJ1-5 | TRBV19 | TGTGCCAGTAGTCCTGGTTGGGGGCAAGAGGGCAATCAGCCCCAGCATTTT | CASSPGWGQEGNQPQHF
once | NA | TRBJ1-2 | TRBV5-6 | TGTGCCAGCCTTGAGGGCGGGGCTCGCTATGGCTACACCTTC | CASLEGGARYGYTF
NA | TRBD1 | TRBJ2-7 | TRBV30 | TGTGCCTGGAGTGGAGGGGGCTATATTCCCGAGCAGTACTTC | CAWSGGGYIPEQYF
NA | TRBD1 | TRBJ2-7 | TRBV6-5 | TGTGCCAGCAGCCTCGGACAGGGGTTTCGCTACGAGCAGTACTTC | CASSLGQGFRYEQYF
NA | TRBD1 | TRBJ2-1 | TRBV7-9 | TGTGCCAGCAGCCGGACAGGAGGTGTTTTCGATGAGCAGTTCTTC | CASSRTGGVFDEQFF
NA | TRBD1 | TRBJ1-6 | TRBV5-4 | TGTGCCAGCAGCCTCGACAGGGGCGCTTCACCCCTCCACTTT | CASSLDRGASPLHF
NA | NA | TRBJ1-2 | TRBV6-5 | TGTGCCAGCAGTTACACGGGGAGTTATGGCTACACCTTC | CASSYTGSYGYTF
many | TRBD1 | TRBJ1-5 | TRBV19 | TGTGCCAGTATCATCACAGGGGGAGATCAGCCCCAGCATTTT | CASIITGGDQPQHF
NA | NA | TRBJ2-1 | TRBV6-1 | TGTGCCAGCAGTGAATTGTCCCGGAATGAGCAGTTCTTC | CASSELSRNEQFF
once | NA | TRBJ2-1 | TRBV5-1 | TGCGCCAGCAGCTCACAGGGAAGCGGGAACAATGAGCAGTTCTTC | CASSSQGSGNNEQFF
NA | NA | TRBJ2-2 | TRBV27 | TGTGCCAGCAGTTTAGGGGGACTGTCCCAGGGGGAGCTGTTTTTT | CASSLGGLSQGELFF
many | NA | TRBJ1-5 | TRBV19 | TGTGCCAGTAAAGAGACAGGAGTCAATCAGCCCCAGCATTTT | CASKETGVNQPQHF
NA | TRBD1 | TRBJ2-7 | TRBV29-1 | TGCAGCGTTGAGGGGGACAGGTTCCTCGAGCAGTACTTC | CSVEGDRFLEQYF
NA | NA | TRBJ2-5 | TRBV10-2 | TGCGCCAGCAGTGGAGGGGGAGAGACCCAGTACTTC | CASSGGGETQYF
NA | NA | TRBJ1-2 | TRBV28 | TGTGCCAGCAGTTTAGGGAGGAGGCGACCGGAGTATGGCTACACCTTC | CASSLGRRRPEYGYTF
NA | TRBD1 | TRBJ1-5 | TRBV6-6 | TGTGCCAGCATCGAAGGGGGCCTCGGGCATCAGCCCCAGCATTTT | CASIEGGLGHQPQHF
NA | TRBD2 | TRBJ2-1 | TRBV12-5 | TGTGCTAGTGGTTTGGGTATAGCGGGAGTCGACAATGAGCAGTTCTTC | CASGLGIAGVDNEQFF
NA | NA | TRBJ1-5 | TRBV18 | TGTGCCAGCTCACCGTCCGGGGAGCGAAATCAGCCCCAGCATTTT | CASSPSGERNQPQHF
NA | TRBD2 | TRBJ2-5 | TRBV5-4 | TGTGCCAGCAGCCCCGCCGGGACTAGCGGGAGGACGGAGACCCAGTACTTC | CASSPAGTSGRTETQYF
NA | NA | TRBJ2-7 | TRBV30 | TGTGCCTGGAGTATGGAGGATTCTCACTACGAGCAGTACTTC | CAWSMEDSHYEQYF
NA | NA | TRBJ1-2 | TRBV29-1 | TGCAGCGTTGAGGAAGGGACTAAGGAGGACTACACCTTC | CSVEEGTKEDYTF
NA | TRBD1 | TRBJ1-5 | TRBV27 | TGTGCCAGCAGTTGGGGGGGGACAGGGGTTCAGCCCCAGCATTTT | CASSWGGTGVQPQHF
NA | TRBD2 | TRBJ2-7 | TRBV27 | TGTGCCAGCAGTTTCTACGGATCGGGGGGGAGCTCCTACGAGCAGTACTTC | CASSFYGSGGSSYEQYF
NA | NA | TRBJ1-5 | TRBV6-4 | TGTGCCAGCAGTGACTCGCGCTTTAATCAGCCCCAGCATTTT | CASSDSRFNQPQHF
NA | TRBD1 | TRBJ1-4 | TRBV6-6 | TGTGCCAGCACCTGGACAGGGGTTAATGAAAAACTGTTTTTT | CASTWTGVNEKLFF
NA | TRBD2 | TRBJ2-1 | TRBV18 | TGTGCCAGCTCACCACCGGTGGGGGGGGTTAGCTCCTACAATGAGCAGTTCTTC | CASSPPVGGVSSYNEQFF
once | NA | TRBJ1-3 | TRBV9 | TGTGCCAGCAGCCCTGGGGCATCGACGGGAAACACCATATATTTT | CASSPGASTGNTIYF
NA | NA | TRBJ2-1 | TRBV4-2 | TGTGCCAGCAGCCAAGATTGGCATGAGCAGTTCTTC | CASSQDWHEQFF
NA | NA | TRBJ2-3 | TRBV5-4 | TGTGCCAGCAGCTTGCCAGGGACACAACAGGGAGATACGCAGTATTTT | CASSLPGTQQGDTQYF